Listed below are T cell receptor beta chains from one sample, sequenced in a study of shared clonotypes between healthy human individuals. Sequenced by immunoSEQ multiplex PCR; TCRdb stores in-frame clones only, minus some. The sample has some 1,400,000 clones, approximately 97% seen once; the top ten hold 1% to 1.5%. The sample comprised naive CD4+ T cells sorted from blood. These TCRs come from a man aged 30-40 years in good health. Each CDR3 is given with its conserved first and last residue. Each record gives: CDR3 DNA, CDR3 protein, D gene, clone size, V gene, J gene. The D gene is left open where the match is weak. Not all rows give a size; the values are once, few, many and, for expanded clones, a class.

CDR3nt: TGTGCCAGCAGCGAGCGGGAACACTCCTACAATGAGCAGTTCTTC; CDR3aa: CASSEREHSYNEQFF; d_gene: TRBD2; abundance: NA; v_gene: TRBV7-2; j_gene: TRBJ2-1
CDR3nt: TGTGCCAGCAGCTTAGTTAACAATCAGCCCCAGCATTTT; CDR3aa: CASSLVNNQPQHF; d_gene: NA; abundance: NA; v_gene: TRBV7-2; j_gene: TRBJ1-5
CDR3nt: TGTGCCAGCAGTCCCCCCAAGAGGCCAGGGCGGCGAGAGACCCAGTACTTC; CDR3aa: CASSPPKRPGRRETQYF; d_gene: NA; abundance: NA; v_gene: TRBV27; j_gene: TRBJ2-5
CDR3nt: TGTGCCAGCAGTTTATCGGGGACGGAAGAGACCCAGTACTTC; CDR3aa: CASSLSGTEETQYF; d_gene: NA; abundance: NA; v_gene: TRBV28; j_gene: TRBJ2-5
CDR3nt: TGTGCCTCCCACAGGGGCGGGGAGACCCAGTACTTC; CDR3aa: CASHRGGETQYF; d_gene: TRBD1; abundance: once; v_gene: TRBV30; j_gene: TRBJ2-5
CDR3nt: TGTGCCAGCAATGTGCGGGGCTTCGGAAATGAGCAGTTCTTC; CDR3aa: CASNVRGFGNEQFF; d_gene: NA; abundance: NA; v_gene: TRBV28; j_gene: TRBJ2-1
CDR3nt: TGTGCCAGTAGTATACGATTACTAGCCGAACGCGCAGATACGCAGTATTTT; CDR3aa: CASSIRLLAERADTQYF; d_gene: NA; abundance: NA; v_gene: TRBV19; j_gene: TRBJ2-3
CDR3nt: TGTGCCAGCAGCTTTGGCAACGCTGAAGCTTTCTTT; CDR3aa: CASSFGNAEAFF; d_gene: NA; abundance: once; v_gene: TRBV7-9; j_gene: TRBJ1-1
CDR3nt: TGTGCCAGCAGCTGGGGGGGACTACAGGGCACTGAGCAGTTCTTC; CDR3aa: CASSWGGLQGTEQFF; d_gene: NA; abundance: NA; v_gene: TRBV5-4; j_gene: TRBJ2-1
CDR3nt: TGTGCCAGCAGCTCCCAGCACCGCTGGGAGATCACAGATACGCAGTATTTT; CDR3aa: CASSSQHRWEITDTQYF; d_gene: NA; abundance: NA; v_gene: TRBV7-3; j_gene: TRBJ2-3
CDR3nt: TGTGCCAGCAGCTTAGGGACAGGCTACTCCTACGAGCAGTACTTC; CDR3aa: CASSLGTGYSYEQYF; d_gene: TRBD1; abundance: NA; v_gene: TRBV5-5; j_gene: TRBJ2-7
CDR3nt: TGTGCCAGCAGCTTAGCAGGGGGTAGCTACGAGCAGTACTTC; CDR3aa: CASSLAGGSYEQYF; d_gene: NA; abundance: NA; v_gene: TRBV7-9; j_gene: TRBJ2-7
CDR3nt: TGTGCCAGCAGTTTATCCAGGGGGGTACTAACTAATGAAAAACTGTTTTTT; CDR3aa: CASSLSRGVLTNEKLFF; d_gene: TRBD1; abundance: NA; v_gene: TRBV28; j_gene: TRBJ1-4
CDR3nt: TGCAGCGTTGAAGAAGGGAGGGACGGTAGCTATGGCTACACCTTC; CDR3aa: CSVEEGRDGSYGYTF; d_gene: NA; abundance: NA; v_gene: TRBV29-1; j_gene: TRBJ1-2
CDR3nt: TGTGCCAGCAGCTACCTCACGGGGTACGAGCAGTACTTC; CDR3aa: CASSYLTGYEQYF; d_gene: NA; abundance: once; v_gene: TRBV7-3; j_gene: TRBJ2-7
CDR3nt: TGCGCCAGCAGCTTTACTAGCGGGAGGGGAGTTGGTACAGATACGCAGTATTTT; CDR3aa: CASSFTSGRGVGTDTQYF; d_gene: TRBD2; abundance: NA; v_gene: TRBV5-1; j_gene: TRBJ2-3
CDR3nt: TGTGCCAGCACCGGGACAGGATCTTTCCTTAGCAATCAGCCCCAGCATTTT; CDR3aa: CASTGTGSFLSNQPQHF; d_gene: TRBD1; abundance: NA; v_gene: TRBV28; j_gene: TRBJ1-5
CDR3nt: TGTGCCAGCAGCTCGCTGGGACTGAAGAACACTGAAGCTTTCTTT; CDR3aa: CASSSLGLKNTEAFF; d_gene: NA; abundance: NA; v_gene: TRBV7-2; j_gene: TRBJ1-1
CDR3nt: TGTGCCAGCAGCGTTAAAGGGGGCTTAGGGAATGAGCAGTTCTTC; CDR3aa: CASSVKGGLGNEQFF; d_gene: TRBD1; abundance: NA; v_gene: TRBV9; j_gene: TRBJ2-1
CDR3nt: TGTGCCAGCAGCTTGAACCTGGGACAGGGGCACCAAGAGACCCAGTACTTC; CDR3aa: CASSLNLGQGHQETQYF; d_gene: TRBD1; abundance: NA; v_gene: TRBV5-5; j_gene: TRBJ2-5
CDR3nt: TGTGCCAGCTCCTCTGGGGGACGCAATGAGCAGTTCTTC; CDR3aa: CASSSGGRNEQFF; d_gene: NA; abundance: NA; v_gene: TRBV18; j_gene: TRBJ2-1
CDR3nt: TGTGCCAGCAGCTTAAGACGGTACGGGGAGCTGTTTTTT; CDR3aa: CASSLRRYGELFF; d_gene: NA; abundance: NA; v_gene: TRBV13; j_gene: TRBJ2-2
CDR3nt: TGTGCCATTCGACTACACCGGGAGCAGTACTTC; CDR3aa: CAIRLHREQYF; d_gene: NA; abundance: NA; v_gene: TRBV5-4; j_gene: TRBJ2-7
CDR3nt: TGTGCCAGCAGCGGACCGACAGGGACTGAAGCTTTCTTT; CDR3aa: CASSGPTGTEAFF; d_gene: TRBD1; abundance: NA; v_gene: TRBV7-3; j_gene: TRBJ1-1
CDR3nt: TGTGCCATCAGCTGGGATGGGACTGAAAGCTACAATGAGCAGTTCTTC; CDR3aa: CAISWDGTESYNEQFF; d_gene: NA; abundance: NA; v_gene: TRBV10-3; j_gene: TRBJ2-1
CDR3nt: TGTGCCAGCAGCAAGGAAAGTAGCGATGAGCAGTTCTTC; CDR3aa: CASSKESSDEQFF; d_gene: NA; abundance: NA; v_gene: TRBV21-1; j_gene: TRBJ2-1
CDR3nt: TGCGCCAGCAGTACGGGACAGGTGGGTTTCGTGCAGTACTTC; CDR3aa: CASSTGQVGFVQYF; d_gene: TRBD1; abundance: NA; v_gene: TRBV5-1; j_gene: TRBJ2-7
CDR3nt: TGTGCCACCGGGACAGCACTTTCCTACGAGCAGTACTTC; CDR3aa: CATGTALSYEQYF; d_gene: TRBD1; abundance: NA; v_gene: TRBV6-6; j_gene: TRBJ2-7
CDR3nt: TGTGCCAGCAGTAAAATACAGGCCACCGGGGAGCTGTTTTTT; CDR3aa: CASSKIQATGELFF; d_gene: NA; abundance: NA; v_gene: TRBV6-5; j_gene: TRBJ2-2
CDR3nt: TGTGCCAGCAGTAATTCTCTGAGTGATGGCTACACCTTC; CDR3aa: CASSNSLSDGYTF; d_gene: NA; abundance: NA; v_gene: TRBV6-5; j_gene: TRBJ1-2
CDR3nt: TGCAGCGCCCAACAGGGTCTCCGGACTAGCGGCCTCTACGAGCAGTACTTC; CDR3aa: CSAQQGLRTSGLYEQYF; d_gene: TRBD2; abundance: NA; v_gene: TRBV29-1; j_gene: TRBJ2-7
CDR3nt: TGTGCCAGCAGATTAGCTAGCGGGGCCGGGGAGCTGTTTTTT; CDR3aa: CASRLASGAGELFF; d_gene: TRBD2; abundance: once; v_gene: TRBV2; j_gene: TRBJ2-2
CDR3nt: TGTGCCAGCAGCTTAGGGAGGGTGTACAATGAGCAGTTCTTC; CDR3aa: CASSLGRVYNEQFF; d_gene: NA; abundance: NA; v_gene: TRBV13; j_gene: TRBJ2-1
CDR3nt: TGTGCCAGCTCACCGAAGGCATCTTACGAGCAGTACTTC; CDR3aa: CASSPKASYEQYF; d_gene: NA; abundance: NA; v_gene: TRBV18; j_gene: TRBJ2-7
CDR3nt: TGTGCCAGCGTACGGGAGGCCTCCCCAGCCCCACCTGAGCAGTTCTTC; CDR3aa: CASVREASPAPPEQFF; d_gene: TRBD2; abundance: NA; v_gene: TRBV28; j_gene: TRBJ2-1
CDR3nt: TGTGCCAGCAGGGGGACAGGCGGAGGGGAGCTGTTTTTT; CDR3aa: CASRGTGGGELFF; d_gene: TRBD1; abundance: NA; v_gene: TRBV6-1; j_gene: TRBJ2-2
CDR3nt: TGTGCCAGCAGCTTCCTAGCGGGAGAGCAGTACTTC; CDR3aa: CASSFLAGEQYF; d_gene: TRBD2; abundance: NA; v_gene: TRBV7-2; j_gene: TRBJ2-7